The 2 T cell receptor beta chains in this list originate from one sample, sequenced in a study of cytomegalovirus exposure and HLA in healthy donors. Amplification used 60 Vbeta primers and 13 Jbeta primers. Only in-frame clones appear in the TCRdb table, and some are missing; sequencing was by immunoSEQ multiplex PCR. The top ten clones hold about 3% of a sample with roughly 200,000 clones, almost 70% of them seen once. Sequences were obtained from PBMCs. These receptors originate from a man in his forties in good health and CMV-seropositive.

This clone was detected only a few times. CDR3 in DNA: TGTGCCAGCAGCCCTGGACAGGCTAGCACAGATACGCAGTATTTT. Protein: CASSPGQASTDTQYF. This chain links TRBV6-4 with TRBJ2-3, with 7 bases aligning to TRBD1. The CDR3 is 15 amino acids. Germline CDR1 is MRHNA and CDR2 is SNTAGT. J lost 0 bases, V lost 6 bases, and 6 bases had no gene match.

This chain's CDR3 is CASSIQGRGGQFF. The CDR3 DNA reads TGTGCCAGCAGTATACAGGGCCGGGGGGGGCAGTTCTTC. This sequence joins TRBV28 and TRBJ2-1, with TRBD2 matching 8 bases. Losses at the gene ends were 5 bases for V and 12 bases for J; bases not matched to a gene: 9. Germline loops: CDR1 MDHEN, CDR2 SYDVKM. This CDR3 region has 13 residues.